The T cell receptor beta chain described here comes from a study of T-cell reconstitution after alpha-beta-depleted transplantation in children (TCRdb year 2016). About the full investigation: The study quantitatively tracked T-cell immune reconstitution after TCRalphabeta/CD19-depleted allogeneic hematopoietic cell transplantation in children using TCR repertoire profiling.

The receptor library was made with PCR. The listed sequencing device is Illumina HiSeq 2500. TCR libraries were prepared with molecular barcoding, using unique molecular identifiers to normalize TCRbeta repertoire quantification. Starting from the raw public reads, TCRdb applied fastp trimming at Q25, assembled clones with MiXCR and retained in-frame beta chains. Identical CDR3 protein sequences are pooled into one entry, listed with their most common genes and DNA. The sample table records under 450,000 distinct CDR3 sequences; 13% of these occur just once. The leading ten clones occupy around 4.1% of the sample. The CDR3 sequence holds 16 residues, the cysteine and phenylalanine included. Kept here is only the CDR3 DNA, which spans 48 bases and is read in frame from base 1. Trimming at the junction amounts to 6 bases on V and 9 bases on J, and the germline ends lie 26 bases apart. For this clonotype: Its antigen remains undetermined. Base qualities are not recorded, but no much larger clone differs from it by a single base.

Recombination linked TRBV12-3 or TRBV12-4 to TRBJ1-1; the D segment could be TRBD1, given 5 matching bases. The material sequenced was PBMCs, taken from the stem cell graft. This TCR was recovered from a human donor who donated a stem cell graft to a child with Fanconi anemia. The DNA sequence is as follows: TGTGCCAGCAGGCAGAAAATTGGAGGGTCCTGGGGGAAAGCTTTCTTT. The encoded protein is CASRQKIGGSWGKAFF.